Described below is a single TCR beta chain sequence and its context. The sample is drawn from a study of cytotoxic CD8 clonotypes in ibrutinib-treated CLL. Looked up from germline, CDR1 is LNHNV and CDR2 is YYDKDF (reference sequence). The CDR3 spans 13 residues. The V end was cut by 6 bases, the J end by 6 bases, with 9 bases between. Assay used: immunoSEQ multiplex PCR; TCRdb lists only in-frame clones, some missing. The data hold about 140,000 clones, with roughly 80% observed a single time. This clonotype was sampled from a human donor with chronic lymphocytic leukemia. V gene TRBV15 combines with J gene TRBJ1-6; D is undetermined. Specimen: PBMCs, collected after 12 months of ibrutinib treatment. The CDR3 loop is CATSAIPNSPLHF. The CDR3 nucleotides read TGTGCCACCAGTGCTATTCCTAATTCACCCCTCCACTTT.